The TCR beta chain described here comes from a study of T cell clonotyping in hematopoietic cell transplantation. At the level of the study: Pretransplant recipient samples were taken after cytoreduction.

Time point of the sample: recipient sample about 28 days before transplant, after cytoreduction. Blood collection times were about day -28 and days 30, 100, 180 posttransplant. Clones were read by immunoSEQ multiplex PCR, and TCRdb kept only the in-frame ones, dropping some. The data hold roughly 48,000 clones, with 80% to 85% observed a single time. CDR1 and CDR2 from the germline V gene are MNHNY and SVGAGI (reference sequence). The CDR3 is 14 amino acids. V dropped 1 base and J dropped 7; count of bases not matched to a gene: 6. Study-wide findings and caveats: Higher Inverse Simpson Index values in graft donor and pretransplant recipient predicted broader posttransplant TCR diversity.

This clone was detected a few times. As yet, its antigen is unknown. The V and J genes are TRBV6-6 and TRBJ1-2, with TRBD1 matching 7 bases. The sequenced sample was peripheral blood mononuclear cells, obtained before stem cell transplant. The TCR was taken from a man between 60 and 70 years old with myelodysplastic syndrome. Some clones in this sample may be carry-over from other donors' samples. The DNA of the CDR3 is TGTGCCAGCAGTTACTTCAGGGGGAAGGGTGGCTACACCTTC. Its translation is CASSYFRGKGGYTF.